The 2 T cell receptor beta chains presented below share a single source sample, sequenced in a study of blood T cells in healthy people across ages. The use of a sample-barcoded 5' primer and a J-beta primer mix characterized a second PCR of about 7 to 12 cycles. From the 5' RACE reads, TCRdb called clonotypes with MiXCR, one entry per CDR3 protein. The sample shows hundreds of thousands of distinct CDR3 sequences, 20% to 25% of them seen only once. A further study also used this sample, focusing on T cells of mothers and their children.

Material: blood. These receptors all come from a boy between 10 and 17 years old in good health.

This clonotype was seen only a few times. The chain couples TRBV20-1 to TRBJ2-3; 11 bases fit TRBD2. V was pared by 3 bases and J by 1 base, with 3 bases of the junction left unmatched. This CDR3 is 15 amino acids long. Germline CDR1 reads DFQATT; CDR2 reads SNEGSKA (reference sequence). Written as DNA, the CDR3 is TGCAGTGCTAGGGGACTAGCGGACCGCACAGATACGCAGTATTTT. Residues: CSARGLADRTDTQYF.

The chain employs TRBV15 and TRBJ2-5; no reliable D call. Trimming took 1 base from V and 2 from J, leaving 8 bases between them. The V gene's germline CDR1 is LNHNV and CDR2 YYDKDF (reference sequence). The CDR3 has 14 amino acids. CDR3 DNA sequence: TGTGCCACCAGCAGAGCGTCAGAACAAGAGACCCAGTACTTC. Its translation is CATSRASEQETQYF.